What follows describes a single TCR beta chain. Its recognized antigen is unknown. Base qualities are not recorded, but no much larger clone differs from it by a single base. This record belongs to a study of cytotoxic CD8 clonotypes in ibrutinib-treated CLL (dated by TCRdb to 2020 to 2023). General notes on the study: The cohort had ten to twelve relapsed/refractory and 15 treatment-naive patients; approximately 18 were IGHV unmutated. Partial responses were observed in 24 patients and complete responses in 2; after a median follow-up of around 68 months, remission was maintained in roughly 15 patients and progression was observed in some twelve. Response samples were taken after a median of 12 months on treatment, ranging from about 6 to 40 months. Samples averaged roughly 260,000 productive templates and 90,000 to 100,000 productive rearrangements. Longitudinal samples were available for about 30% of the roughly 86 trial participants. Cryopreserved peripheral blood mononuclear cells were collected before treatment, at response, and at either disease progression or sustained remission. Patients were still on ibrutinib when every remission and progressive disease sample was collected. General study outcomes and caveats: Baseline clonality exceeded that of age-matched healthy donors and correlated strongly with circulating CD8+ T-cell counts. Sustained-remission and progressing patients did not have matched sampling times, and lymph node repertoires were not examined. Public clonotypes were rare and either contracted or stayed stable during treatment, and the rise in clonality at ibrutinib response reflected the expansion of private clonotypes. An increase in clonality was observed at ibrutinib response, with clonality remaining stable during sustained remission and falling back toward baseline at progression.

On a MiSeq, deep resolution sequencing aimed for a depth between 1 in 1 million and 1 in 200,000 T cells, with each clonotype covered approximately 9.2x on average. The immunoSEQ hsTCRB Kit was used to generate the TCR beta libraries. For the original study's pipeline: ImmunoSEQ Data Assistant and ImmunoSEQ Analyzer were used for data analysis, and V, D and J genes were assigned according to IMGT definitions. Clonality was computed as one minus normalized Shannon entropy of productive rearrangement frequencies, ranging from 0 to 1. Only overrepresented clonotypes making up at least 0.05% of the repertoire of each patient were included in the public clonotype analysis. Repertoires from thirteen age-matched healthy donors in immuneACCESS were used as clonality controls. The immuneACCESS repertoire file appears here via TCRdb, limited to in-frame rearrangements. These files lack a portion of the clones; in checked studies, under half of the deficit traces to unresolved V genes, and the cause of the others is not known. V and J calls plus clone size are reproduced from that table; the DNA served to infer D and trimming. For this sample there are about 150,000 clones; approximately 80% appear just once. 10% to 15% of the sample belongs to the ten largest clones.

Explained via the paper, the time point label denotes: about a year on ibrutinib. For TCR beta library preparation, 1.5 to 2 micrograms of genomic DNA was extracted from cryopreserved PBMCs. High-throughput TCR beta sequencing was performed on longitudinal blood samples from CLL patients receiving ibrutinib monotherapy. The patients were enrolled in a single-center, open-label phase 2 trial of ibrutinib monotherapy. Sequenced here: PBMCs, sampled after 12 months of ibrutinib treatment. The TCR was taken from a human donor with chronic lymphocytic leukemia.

The CDR3 amino acid sequence is: CASSSSLGSPYEQYF. The DNA sequence is given as TGTGCCAGCAGTTCTAGCTTGGGTTCACCCTACGAGCAGTACTTC. The rearrangement combines TRBV2 with TRBJ2-7; D gene: possibly TRBD2, on 5 matching bases. Per the germline V gene, SNHLY is the CDR1 and FYNNEI is the CDR2. Taken from cysteine to phenylalanine, the CDR3 has 15 residues. This entry keeps only the CDR3 DNA: 45 bases, framed from base 1. V lost 5 bases and J lost 2 bases; the stretch between them is 16 bases long.